This entry lists 20 T cell receptor beta chains sequenced from one sample in a study of blood T cell repertoires in COVID-19. Method: immunoSEQ multiplex PCR; TCRdb's copy keeps in-frame clones and lacks some. The table lists roughly 150,000 clones, about 86% of them singletons, with less than 20% in the top ten. Source material: peripheral blood. These TCRs come from an elderly woman with acute or convalescent COVID-19.

The chain couples TRBV28 to TRBJ2-1, with D possibly TRBD1 on 6 matching bases. Germline V gives CDR1 MDHEN, CDR2 SYDVKM. The CDR3 is 13 amino acids. V lost 2 bases to trimming and J lost 9 bases, with 11 bases between them. The DNA for the CDR3 is TGTGCCAGCAGTTTACACAGGGTGGGTGAGCAGTTCTTC. This gives the protein CASSLHRVGEQFF.

The chain links TRBV5-5 to TRBJ2-1; 10 bases fit TRBD2. The J segment lost 2 bases and the V segment lost 4 bases, leaving 3 bases of the junction unmatched. Per the germline V gene, CDR1 is SGHKS and CDR2 is YYEKEE (reference sequence). CDR3 size: 15 residues. Here the CDR3 DNA reads TGTGCCAGCAGCCTAGCGGGGGCCCCCTACAATGAGCAGTTCTTC. Translation: CASSLAGAPYNEQFF.

The chain links TRBV10-3 to TRBJ2-2; possible D gene TRBD2, 6 bases. V was trimmed by 6 bases and J by 2 bases, leaving 10 bases between them. The CDR3 runs to 14 residues. Germline V CDR1 and CDR2: ENHRY, SYGVKD. CDR3 nucleotide sequence: TGTGCCATCAGGAGGGGAGGAAACACCGGGGAGCTGTTTTTT. The encoded protein is CAIRRGGNTGELFF.

The gene calls are TRBV12-3 or TRBV12-4 and TRBJ2-5; D possibly corresponds to TRBD1 (6 bases). The V and J ends lost 6 bases and 9 bases respectively, with 17 bases between them. The CDR3 consists of 13 residues. The DNA of the CDR3 is TGTGCCAGCAGCCCGGGACACCGTGGGGCCCAGTACTTC. This translates into CASSPGHRGAQYF.

The chain combines TRBV2 with TRBJ1-5; D is perhaps TRBD1 (5 bases). Germline V CDR1 and CDR2: SNHLY, FYNNEI. CDR3 length equals 14 residues. Trimming left V 7 bases short and J 4 bases short, with 14 bases between. The chain's CDR3 is CASNVAGRNQPQHF. As DNA, the CDR3 is TGTGCCAGCAACGTCGCGGGGCGTAATCAGCCCCAGCATTTT.

The chain carries TRBV5-6 and TRBJ2-1; 7 positions agree with TRBD2. The V segment lost 4 bases and the J segment 7 bases; nucleotides outside the gene matches: 5. This CDR3 comprises 13 residues. CDR1 SGHDT and CDR2 YYEEEE come from the germline V gene. CDR3 nucleotide sequence: TGTGCCAGCAGCACCTTCGGGGGGAATGAGCAGTTCTTC. It codes for CASSTFGGNEQFF. The whole variable domain, remainder taken from reference TRBV5-6 and TRBJ2-1, is DAGVTQSPTHLIKTRGQQVTLRCSPKSGHDTVSWYQQALGQGPQFIFQYYEEEERQRGNFPDRFSGHQFPNYSSELNVNALLLGDSALYLCASSTFGGNEQFFGPGTRLTVL.

The chain uses TRBV19 and TRBJ1-2, with TRBD1 matching 7 bases. This CDR3 is 13 amino acids long. V lost 3 bases to trimming and J lost 7 bases; unmatched junction nucleotides: 5. Germline loops: CDR1 LNHDA, CDR2 SQIVND (reference sequence). CDR3 sequence reads: CASSINRGGGYTF. The CDR3 coding sequence is TGTGCCAGTAGTATCAACAGGGGAGGTGGCTACACCTTC.

The chain couples TRBV30 to TRBJ2-3, with D possibly matching TRBD1 (6 bases). Germline-derived CDR1 and CDR2 are GTSNPN and SVGIG (reference sequence). Trimming took off 3 bases at V and 4 bases at J, with 17 bases between the two ends. The CDR3 loop spans 15 amino acids. The CDR3 sequence is CAWSNGQLPPDTQYF. CDR3 sequence (DNA): TGTGCCTGGAGCAATGGACAGCTTCCTCCAGATACGCAGTATTTT.

The CDR3 protein is CASSQRTGANTGELFF. DNA of the CDR3: TGTGCCAGCAGCCAAAGAACAGGGGCGAACACCGGGGAGCTGTTTTTT. V usage is TRBV9 and J usage is TRBJ2-2; 7 bases map to TRBD1. Germline V gene lookup returns CDR1 SGDLS and CDR2 YYNGEE. V gave up 4 bases and J gave up 0 bases; unmatched junction bases: 6. CDR3 length equals 16 residues.

To note about this clone: An end of the junction does not agree with germline; a read error may underlie this. The chain joins TRBV7-6 to TRBJ2-1; 12 bases agree with TRBD2. Germline V lookup: CDR1 SGHVS, CDR2 FNYEAQ. The CDR3 spans 15 residues. The CDR3 nucleotides are TGTGCCAGCAGCCTAGCGGGAGGGCCGAACAATGAGCAGTTCTTC. Translating it yields CASSLAGGPNNEQFF. Using reference TRBV7-6 and TRBJ2-1 for the parts outside the CDR3, the full variable domain is GAGVSQSPRYKVTKRGQDVALRCDPISGHVSLYWYRQALGQGPEFLTYFNYEAQQDKSGLPNDRFSAERPEGSISTLTIQRTEQRDSAMYRCASSLAGGPNNEQFFGPGTRLTVL.

The rearrangement joins TRBV2 to TRBJ2-2, with TRBD2 as a possible D gene (6 bases). CDR3 size: 16 residues. Trimming left V 6 bases short and J 3 bases short, with 17 bases between. In germline, CDR1 is SNHLY, CDR2 FYNNEI. This CDR3 is CASRPTAGSDTGELFF. CDR3 coding DNA: TGTGCCAGCAGACCAACAGCGGGTTCAGACACCGGGGAGCTGTTTTTT.

A few counts support this clone. The V and J genes are TRBV5-1 and TRBJ2-2, with a tentative D call TRBD2 (6 bases). Germline lookup yields CDR1 SGHRS and CDR2 YFSETQ. The V and J ends lost 4 bases and 4 bases respectively, with 14 bases between them. The CDR3 runs 15 residues. The CDR3 region has the DNA TGCGCCAGCAGCCCGGGAGCTGGCCCCACCGGGGAGCTGTTTTTT. Protein product: CASSPGAGPTGELFF.

The chain joins TRBV27 to TRBJ2-1, with D maybe TRBD1 (8 bases). This CDR3 contains 14 residues. Germline loops: CDR1 MNHEY, CDR2 SMNVEV (reference sequence). V lost 5 bases and J 7 bases, leaving 15 bases between the germline ends. The CDR3 DNA reads TGTGCCAGCAGTGACAGGGGAGGGCAAAATGAGCAGTTCTTC. Translated, it gives CASSDRGGQNEQFF.

The genes are TRBV5-5 and TRBJ2-2, with D maybe TRBD1 (5 bases). Germline V gives CDR1 SGHKS, CDR2 YYEKEE (reference sequence). Trimming removed 1 base at V and 5 bases at J, with 12 bases between. This CDR3 is built from 15 residues. As DNA, the CDR3 is TGTGCCAGCAGCTTGAGGGTGGGGCAGACCGGGGAGCTGTTTTTT. As protein: CASSLRVGQTGELFF.

The chain is built from TRBV11-3 and TRBJ2-3; D is uncertain. V was shortened by 5 bases and J by 6 bases, with 15 bases between the two germline ends. The CDR3 sequence is 14 residues long. Germline CDR1 reads SGHNT; CDR2 reads YENEEA. CDR3 amino acids: CASSELPSTDTQYF. The DNA of the CDR3 is TGTGCCAGCAGCGAACTACCCTCCACTGATACGCAGTATTTT. The complete variable domain, with remaining parts taken from reference TRBV11-3 and TRBJ2-3, reads EAGVVQSPRYKIIEKKQPVAFWCNPISGHNTLYWYLQNLGQGPELLIRYENEEAVDDSQLPKDRFSAERLKGVDSTLKIQPAELGDSAVYLCASSELPSTDTQYFGPGTRLTVL.

This clone has just one count. The chain is built from TRBV10-2 and TRBJ2-7, with TRBD2 matching over 8 bases. Germline V lookup: CDR1 WSHSY, CDR2 SAAADI. This CDR3 comprises 14 residues. With V trimmed by 2 bases and J by 5 bases, 5 bases remained unmatched. The CDR3 sequence is CASSESGSIDEQYF. Written as DNA, the CDR3 is TGCGCCAGCAGTGAGAGCGGGAGTATCGACGAGCAGTACTTC.

The rearrangement uses TRBV4-1 and TRBJ2-1, with unresolved D. Trimming cost V 4 bases and J 1 base, with 20 bases left between them. From germline, CDR1 is MGHRA and CDR2 YSYEKL. The CDR3 has 18 amino acids. In nucleotides, the CDR3 is TGCGCCAGCAGCCCTTCGGTCGGGTTGCCCTTATCCTACAATGAGCAGTTCTTC. Amino acid sequence: CASSPSVGLPLSYNEQFF.

The chain combines TRBV7-3 with TRBJ2-1, with TRBD1 identical over 7 bases. The CDR3 has 15 amino acids. J was trimmed by 2 bases and V by 4 bases; bases with no gene match: 5. Germline V gene data show CDR1 as SGHTA and CDR2 as FQGTGA. CDR3 residues: CASSSDTGAYNEQFF. In nucleotides, the CDR3 is TGTGCCAGCAGCTCCGATACAGGGGCCTACAATGAGCAGTTCTTC.

The chain carries TRBV5-4 and TRBJ2-3; D possibly corresponds to TRBD1 (6 bases). The CDR3 is 15 residues long. Germline CDR1 and CDR2: SGHNT and YYREEE (reference sequence). The ends were cut back, 0 bases at V and 5 bases at J, with 13 bases in the middle. CDR3 coding DNA: TGTGCCAGCAGCTTGGCAGGGGATTTAAGAGATACGCAGTATTTT. Its protein product is CASSLAGDLRDTQYF.

The chain has TRBV12-5 and TRBJ1-2; 9 bases are shared with TRBD1. From germline, CDR1 is LGHNT and CDR2 FRNRAP. Trimming cost V 6 bases and J 1 base; bases outside gene matches: 6. CDR3 length equals 15 residues. CDR3 in DNA: TGTGCTAGTGGAAAACAGGGGGCGGGTAACTATGGCTACACCTTC. Protein product: CASGKQGAGNYGYTF.